These 27 T cell receptor beta chains were sequenced from one sample in a study of T-cell reconstitution after alpha-beta-depleted transplantation in children (dated by TCRdb to 2015 to 2016). Receptor amplification or capture employed PCR. TCRdb names Illumina HiSeq 2500 as the instrument used. To normalize quantification of the TCRbeta repertoire, the TCR libraries were built with molecular barcoding that relied on unique molecular identifiers. TCRdb redid the processing of the public reads, applying fastp at Q25 and MiXCR, and retained in-frame beta chains. CDR3 protein sequences are deduplicated, and each keeps its most common genes and DNA. This sample is represented by 500,000 to 750,000 distinct CDR3 sequences; 10% to 15% of them were singletons. The leading ten clones occupy around 2% of the sample. The treatment or condition label, read with the paper, signifies: allogeneic hematopoietic cell transplantation with graft depleted of TCRalphabeta T cells and CD19 B cells.

Here the sequenced sample was PBMCs, mostly from graft donor cells, taken 360 days after TCRalphabeta/CD19-depleted stem cell transplant. All receptors derive from a male patient aged 10-17 years who had a stem cell transplant for acute myeloid leukemia, so the T cells may come from the graft donor.

This chain joins TRBV7-6 and TRBJ2-7; TRBD1 might be the D (5 bases). CDR1 and CDR2 (germline): SGHVS, FNYEAQ. With 1 base removed from V and 1 base from J, the gap between germline ends came to 11 bases. The CDR3 totals 15 residues. The CDR3 region is CASSLETVPSYEQYF. As DNA, the CDR3 is TGTGCCAGCAGCTTAGAGACAGTCCCTTCCTACGAGCAGTACTTC.

This clonotype occurred a few times. This chain links TRBV11-2 with TRBJ2-1; D is possibly TRBD2 (6 bases). Germline CDR1 is SGHAT and CDR2 is FQNNGV. CDR3 length equals 14 residues. V shed 1 base and J shed 6 bases, with 10 bases lying between them. The CDR3 DNA follows: TGTGCCAGCAGCTTAGTAGGAGGGCCCAATGAGCAGTTCTTC. It specifies CASSLVGGPNEQFF.

The rearrangement links TRBV20-1 to TRBJ1-1; D is uncertain. The CDR3 spans 14 residues. Trimming removed 3 bases from V and 4 bases from J, with 15 bases in between. The germline V gene has CDR1 DFQATT and CDR2 SNEGSKA (reference sequence). The CDR3 here is CSASNPGGFTEAFF. As DNA, the CDR3 is TGCAGTGCTAGTAATCCGGGAGGATTCACTGAAGCTTTCTTT.

The chain joins TRBV30 to TRBJ2-1; D is unresolved. From germline, CDR1 is GTSNPN and CDR2 SVGIG (reference sequence). The ends were cut back, 0 bases at V and 9 bases at J, with 15 bases in the middle. CDR3 size: 14 residues. This CDR3 is CAWSVLVQMSEQFF. CDR3 in DNA: TGTGCCTGGAGTGTACTCGTACAGATGAGTGAGCAGTTCTTC.

Many counts were recorded for this clonotype. V and J are TRBV28 and TRBJ1-5; TRBD1 matches 9 bases. The germline V gene encodes CDR1 MDHEN and CDR2 SYDVKM. This CDR3 region has 13 residues. The ends lost 10 bases at V and 6 bases at J; junction bases unmatched: 7. CDR3 in DNA: TGTGCCACCGCCGGGACAGGGCGTCAGCCCCAGCATTTT. This encodes CATAGTGRQPQHF. The full variable domain, its missing parts supplied by reference TRBV28 and TRBJ1-5, is DVKVTQSSRYLVKRTGEKVFLECVQDMDHENMFWYRQDPGLGLRLIYFSYDVKMKEKGDIPEGYSVSREKKERFSLILESASTNQTSMYLCATAGTGRQPQHFGDGTRLSIL.

This clonotype was observed at least ten times. The CDR3 nucleotides read TGCAGTGCCCTTGGACTAGCGGGGGGGTTGTACGAGCAGTACTTC. It specifies CSALGLAGGLYEQYF. The V gene is TRBV20-1, the J gene TRBJ2-7, with 15 bases fitting TRBD2. This CDR3 has 15 amino acids. Germline V gene lookup returns CDR1 DFQATT and CDR2 SNEGSKA (reference sequence). The trim removed 6 bases at V and 4 bases at J, leaving 7 bases unmatched.

This clonotype was observed many times. V is TRBV7-9 and J is TRBJ2-3; D gene ambiguous. The V gene's germline CDR1 is SEHNR and CDR2 FQNEAQ (reference sequence). Trimming shortened V by 7 bases and J by 0 bases, and 8 bases separated the two germline ends. CDR3 length equals 13 residues. CDR3 sequence: CASTPSSTDTQYF. The CDR3 DNA reads TGTGCCAGCACCCCCAGTAGCACAGATACGCAGTATTTT.

Note on this clonotype: With a much larger clone just one base away, this may be a read error. The chain employs TRBV20-1 and TRBJ2-1; TRBD1 agrees at 9 bases. This CDR3 is 15 amino acids long. Per the germline V gene, CDR1 is DFQATT and CDR2 is SNEGSKA (reference sequence). The CDR3: CSAHSGQGSYNEEFF. In DNA, the CDR3 is TGCAGTGCACATTCGGGACAGGGCTCCTACAATGAGGAGTTCTTC.

The chain recombines TRBV28 with TRBJ2-1, with TRBD2 matching 7 bases. The germline CDR1 and CDR2 sequences are MDHEN and SYDVKM. There are 14 residues in the CDR3. The V segment lost 8 bases and the J segment 1 base; nucleotides outside the gene matches: 5. Here the CDR3 reads CASLSSGSYNEQFF. CDR3 nucleotide sequence: TGTGCCAGCCTTTCTAGCGGTTCCTACAATGAGCAGTTCTTC.

The chain joins TRBV29-1 to TRBJ2-7; D is undetermined. Trimming removed 4 bases at V and 1 base at J, with 11 bases between. Germline assignment: CDR1 SQVTM and CDR2 ANQGSEA. There are 13 residues in the CDR3. CDR3 amino acids: CSVGYLRSYEQYF. CDR3 DNA: TGCAGCGTTGGGTACCTGAGGTCCTACGAGCAGTACTTC.

This clonotype came up many times. The chain uses TRBV25-1 and TRBJ2-7; D perhaps matches TRBD1 (5 bases). CDR3 length equals 15 residues. In germline, CDR1 is MGHDK, CDR2 SYGVNS. The V end lost 7 bases, the J end lost 3 bases, and 19 bases lay between the germline ends. The CDR3 coding sequence is TGTGCCAGCATCTTAGAGGAGACAGCCCGCTACGAGCAGTACTTC. It is translated as CASILEETARYEQYF.

This clonotype was recorded at least ten times. The rearrangement joins TRBV12-3 or TRBV12-4 to TRBJ2-1; D unclear. Trimming cost V 6 bases and J 9 bases, with 9 bases left between them. This CDR3 has 11 amino acids. The CDR3 coding sequence is TGTGCCAGCAGGGAAAGAGGTGAGCAGTTCTTC. It codes for CASRERGEQFF.

This clonotype was found a few times. The chain joins TRBV5-5 to TRBJ1-1; no reliable D call. CDR1 SGHKS and CDR2 YYEKEE come from the germline V gene (reference sequence). CDR3 length: 16 amino acids. V lost 4 bases, J lost 1 base, and 17 bases lay in between. As DNA, the CDR3 is TGTGCCAGCAGCAAGCGAGGAGAGTTGCCGAACACTGAAGCTTTCTTT. It specifies CASSKRGELPNTEAFF.

This clonotype was detected only a few times. The V and J genes are TRBV5-8 and TRBJ2-5; 10 positions agree with TRBD1. The CDR3 contains 16 residues. After removal of 3 bases from V and 2 bases from J, the junction contained 7 bases not matched to a gene. Germline V gene lookup returns CDR1 SGHTS and CDR2 YDEGEE. CDR3 nucleotide sequence: TGTGCCAGCAGCTCAGGACAGGGGGGATGGCAAGAGACCCAGTACTTC. Translating gives CASSSGQGGWQETQYF.

This clonotype was seen repeatedly, ten times or more. The chain links TRBV5-1 to TRBJ2-3; 13 bases agree with TRBD2. Germline V gene lookup returns CDR1 SGHRS and CDR2 YFSETQ. The CDR3 is 16 amino acids. Trimming took 4 bases from V and 5 from J; bases not matched to a gene: 7. This chain's CDR3 is CASSPLAGGPGDTQYF. DNA for the CDR3: TGCGCCAGCAGCCCACTAGCGGGAGGGCCGGGAGATACGCAGTATTTT.

The chain has TRBV3-1 and TRBJ2-1; weak D call: TRBD2 (5 bases). The germline V gene encodes CDR1 LGHDT and CDR2 YNNKEL (reference sequence). V gave up 2 bases and J gave up 2 bases, with 10 bases separating them. The CDR3 length is 15 residues. CDR3 in DNA: TGTGCCAGCAGCCAATCAGCGGCGACCTACAATGAGCAGTTCTTC. Translated: CASSQSAATYNEQFF.

This clonotype was detected a few times. The chain employs TRBV12-3 or TRBV12-4 and TRBJ2-3; TRBD2 might be the D (6 bases). The CDR3 runs to 15 residues. Trimming stripped 6 bases from V and 10 bases from J, with 23 bases between. Here the CDR3 DNA reads TGTGCCAGCAGGCATCCGGGACTCCGGCCGGGTGCGCAGTATTTT. It translates to CASRHPGLRPGAQYF.

This clonotype was detected ten times or more. The chain couples TRBV4-3 to TRBJ2-7; 8 bases fit TRBD2. The length of the CDR3 is 14 residues. V dropped 1 base and J dropped 7; count of bases not matched to a gene: 6. Germline loops: CDR1 LGHNA, CDR2 YSLEER. In nucleotides, the CDR3 is TGCGCCAGCAGCCAAGTACTAGCGGAGGGGGAGCAGTACTTC. Translation: CASSQVLAEGEQYF.

This chain joins TRBV5-1 and TRBJ1-5; a weak D match, TRBD1 (5 bases). This CDR3 has 16 amino acids. V was clipped by 4 bases and J by 0 bases, with 14 bases between them. Germline CDR1 SGHRS, CDR2 YFSETQ. DNA for the CDR3: TGCGCCAGCAGCGCAGGGCCTCGCTTTAGCAATCAGCCCCAGCATTTT. Its translation: CASSAGPRFSNQPQHF. The variable domain in full, with the rest retrieved from reference TRBV5-1 and TRBJ1-5, is KAGVTQTPRYLIKTRGQQVTLSCSPISGHRSVSWYQQTPGQGLQFLFEYFSETQRNKGNFPGRFSGRQFSNSRSEMNVSTLELGDSALYLCASSAGPRFSNQPQHFGDGTRLSIL.

At least ten counts were recorded for this clonotype. The J gene is TRBJ2-3, the V gene TRBV28; 10 positions match TRBD2. There are 13 residues in the CDR3. Germline assignment: CDR1 MDHEN and CDR2 SYDVKM. V was pared by 6 bases and J by 5 bases, with 2 bases of the junction left unmatched. The CDR3 loop reads CASRRLAGDTQYF. The DNA for the CDR3 is TGTGCCAGCAGGCGACTAGCGGGAGATACGCAGTATTTT. Based on the CDR3 plus reference TRBV28 and TRBJ2-3, the full variable domain is DVKVTQSSRYLVKRTGEKVFLECVQDMDHENMFWYRQDPGLGLRLIYFSYDVKMKEKGDIPEGYSVSREKKERFSLILESASTNQTSMYLCASRRLAGDTQYFGPGTRLTVL.

This clonotype occurred a few times. The rearrangement uses TRBV29-1 and TRBJ2-7; 8 bases line up with TRBD2. This CDR3 has 12 amino acids. CDR1 and CDR2 (germline): SQVTM, ANQGSEA. CDR3 coding DNA: TGCAGTATCCGGGGGGGGCCCTACGAGCAGTACTTC. Translation: CSIRGGPYEQYF.

The J gene is TRBJ1-2, the V gene TRBV7-9; D remains unclear. Germline-derived CDR1 and CDR2 are SEHNR and FQNEAQ (reference sequence). The CDR3 extends over 15 amino acids. V shed 1 base and J shed 1 base, with 10 bases lying between them. The CDR3 DNA reads TGTGCCAGCAGCTTAGGGTGGGAGCATAACTATGGCTACACCTTC. Translating gives CASSLGWEHNYGYTF.

This clonotype was seen ten or more times. The chain joins TRBV29-1 to TRBJ2-7; 7 bases are shared with TRBD1. With V trimmed by 0 bases and J by 2 bases, 13 bases remained unmatched. There are 17 residues in the CDR3. Germline V gene sequence: CDR1 SQVTM, CDR2 ANQGSEA. CDR3 in DNA: TGCAGCGTTGAAGATCTCCGAGGGGGCGCGGAAACCTACGAGCAGTACTTC. It is translated as CSVEDLRGGAETYEQYF.

Details on this clonotype: A read error may be the cause here, since a much bigger clone is one base away. Without the conserved terminal phenylalanine or tryptophan, this CDR3 likely stems from a read error. The genes are TRBV15 and TRBJ2-7; D may be TRBD1 (5 bases). CDR1 is LNHNV and CDR2 is YYDKDF in the germline V gene (reference sequence). V was clipped by 0 bases and J by 1 base, with 7 bases between them. This CDR3 has 14 amino acids. The CDR3 nucleotides are TGTGCCACCAGCAGAGATCAGGGTTCCTACGAGCAGTACTAC. Its translation: CATSRDQGSYEQYY.

The CDR3 region is CASSLARLDTGELFF. In nucleotides, the CDR3 is TGCGCCAGCAGCTTGGCGAGACTAGACACCGGGGAGCTGTTTTTT. The V call is TRBV5-1, the J call TRBJ2-2; D may be TRBD2 (6 bases). The CDR3 loop spans 15 amino acids. CDR1 and CDR2 (germline): SGHRS, YFSETQ. V lost 0 bases and J 3 bases, leaving 9 bases between the germline ends.

In this sample, this clonotype turned up a few times. The gene calls are TRBV20-1 and TRBJ2-2, with 7 bases fitting TRBD1. Germline lookup yields CDR1 DFQATT and CDR2 SNEGSKA (reference sequence). With 5 bases clipped from V and 4 bases from J, the junction kept 16 bases outside the gene matches. The CDR3 consists of 17 residues. CDR3 sequence (DNA): TGCAGTGCTGGCCCACAGGGGATAGGCAGGCTCACCGGGGAGCTGTTTTTT. Translation gives CSAGPQGIGRLTGELFF.

Of note for this clonotype: One end of the junction fails to match germline, which may point to a read error. The chain joins TRBV28 to TRBJ2-7; D perhaps matches TRBD2 (6 bases). The CDR3 has 12 residues. Germline CDR1 is MDHEN and CDR2 is SYDVKM. CDR3 coding DNA: TGTGCCAGCAGTCGCCCACCACTAGGTCGGGAGTTC. Its translation is CASSRPPLGREF. The whole variable domain, remainder taken from reference TRBV28 and TRBJ2-7, is DVKVTQSSRYLVKRTGEKVFLECVQDMDHENMFWYRQDPGLGLRLIYFSYDVKMKEKGDIPEGYSVSREKKERFSLILESASTNQTSMYLCASSRPPLGREFGPGTRLTVT.